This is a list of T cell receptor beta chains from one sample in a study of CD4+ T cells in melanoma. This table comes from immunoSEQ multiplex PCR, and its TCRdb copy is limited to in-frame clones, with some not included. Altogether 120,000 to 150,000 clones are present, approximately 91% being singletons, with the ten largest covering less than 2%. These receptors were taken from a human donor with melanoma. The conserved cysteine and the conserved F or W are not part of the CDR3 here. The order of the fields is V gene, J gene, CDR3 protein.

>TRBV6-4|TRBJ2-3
ASSDGGGADTQY
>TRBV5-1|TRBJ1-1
ASSSQGAQGEAF
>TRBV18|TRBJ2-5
ASSPTTGKETQY
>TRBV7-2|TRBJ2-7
ASSLVLGGEQY
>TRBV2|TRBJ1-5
ASKPGQGDQPQH
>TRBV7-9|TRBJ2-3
ASSGGQGHSTDTQY
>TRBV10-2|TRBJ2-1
ASRDRGNEQF
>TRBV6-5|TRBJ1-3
AASENGRGNTIY
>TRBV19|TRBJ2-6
ASSVAGTGSRGRANVLT
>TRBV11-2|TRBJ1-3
ATSTGGKGNTIY
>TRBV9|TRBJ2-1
ASSVELGGQYNEQF
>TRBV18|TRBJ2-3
ASSPQGDTQY
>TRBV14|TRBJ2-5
ASSQLGLAGRETQY
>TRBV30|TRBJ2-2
AWTNRGVQRDRELF
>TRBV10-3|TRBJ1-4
AISAYAEGDKLF
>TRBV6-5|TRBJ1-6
ASSYSIDPGEAPLH
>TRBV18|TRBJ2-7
ASSPGQGTYEQY
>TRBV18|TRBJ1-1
ASSPLSANTEAF
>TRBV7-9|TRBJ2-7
ASSLSGGIGTYEQY
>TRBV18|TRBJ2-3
ASSPGLGGTDTQY
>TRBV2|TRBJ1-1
ASSLTENTEAF
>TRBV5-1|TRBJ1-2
ASSAGVNYGYT
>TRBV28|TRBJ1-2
ASSPSLTDIYYT
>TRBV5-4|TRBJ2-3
ASSFYGGDTDTQY
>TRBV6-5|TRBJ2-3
ASRRDSSTDTQY
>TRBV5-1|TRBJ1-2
ASSNPGTGANYGYT
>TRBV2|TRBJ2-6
ASSEQPAGSGANVLT
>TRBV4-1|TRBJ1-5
ASSQDRDSHQPQH
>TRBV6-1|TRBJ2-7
ATLDRSGLREQY
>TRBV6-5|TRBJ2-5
ASSYSIAYLSTQY
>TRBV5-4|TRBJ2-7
ASSLGVLSSYEQY
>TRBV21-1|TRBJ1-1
ASSNNRCTEAF
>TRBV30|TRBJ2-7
AWSIQGLRYEQY
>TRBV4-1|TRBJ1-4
ASSPRAGIMNEKLF
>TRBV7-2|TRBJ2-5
ASSPGQFQETQY
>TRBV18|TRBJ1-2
ASSPTGPYGYT
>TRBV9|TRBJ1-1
ASSGTLNTEAF
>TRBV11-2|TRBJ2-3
ASSARQGTDTQY
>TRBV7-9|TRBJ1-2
ASSSYRVKNGYT